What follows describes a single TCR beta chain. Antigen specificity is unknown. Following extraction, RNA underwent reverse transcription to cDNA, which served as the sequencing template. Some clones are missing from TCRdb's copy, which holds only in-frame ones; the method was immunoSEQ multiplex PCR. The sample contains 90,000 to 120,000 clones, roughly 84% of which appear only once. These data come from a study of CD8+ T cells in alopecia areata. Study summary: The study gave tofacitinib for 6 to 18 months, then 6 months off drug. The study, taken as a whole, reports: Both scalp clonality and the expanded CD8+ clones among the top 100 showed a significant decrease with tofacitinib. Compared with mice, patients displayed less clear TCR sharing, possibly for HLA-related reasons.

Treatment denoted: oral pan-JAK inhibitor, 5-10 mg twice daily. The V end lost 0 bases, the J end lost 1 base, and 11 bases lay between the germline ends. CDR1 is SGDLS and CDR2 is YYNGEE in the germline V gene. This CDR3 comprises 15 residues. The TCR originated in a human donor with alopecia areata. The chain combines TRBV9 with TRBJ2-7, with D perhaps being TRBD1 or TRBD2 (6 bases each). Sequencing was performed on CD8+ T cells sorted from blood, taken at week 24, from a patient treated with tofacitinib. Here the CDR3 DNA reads TGTGCCAGCAGCGTAGCCGGGGGCATGTCCTACGAGCAGTACTTC. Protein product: CASSVAGGMSYEQYF.